The rows below give T cell receptor beta chains drawn from one sample of a study of blood T cell repertoires in COVID-19. Only in-frame clones appear in the TCRdb table, and some are missing; sequencing was by immunoSEQ multiplex PCR. The table has a few hundred thousand clones, roughly 88% seen once. Sequenced input: peripheral blood. The source is a woman aged 40 to 49 who had recovered from COVID-19. The conserved cysteine and the conserved F or W are not part of the CDR3 here. Fields, in order: CDR3 protein, J gene, V gene.

CDR3 protein: ASSLGPGQKIYEQY
J gene: TRBJ2-7
V gene: TRBV14

CDR3 protein: ASSLSGTGGNPTYEQY
J gene: TRBJ2-7
V gene: TRBV5-1

CDR3 protein: ASTLGSGGFVHNEQF
J gene: TRBJ2-1
V gene: TRBV19

CDR3 protein: ASQDRKNTEAF
J gene: TRBJ1-1
V gene: TRBV19

CDR3 protein: ASSSAGASYEQY
J gene: TRBJ2-7
V gene: TRBV13

CDR3 protein: ASSPRFGGKENTEAF
J gene: TRBJ1-1
V gene: TRBV18

CDR3 protein: ASRGSGNTIY
J gene: TRBJ1-3
V gene: TRBV6-5

CDR3 protein: ASSLDRGSYEQY
J gene: TRBJ2-7
V gene: TRBV18

CDR3 protein: SVEMGGDTQY
J gene: TRBJ2-3
V gene: TRBV29-1

CDR3 protein: ASSSSSGNTIY
J gene: TRBJ1-3
V gene: TRBV12-3/TRBV12-4

CDR3 protein: ASKAAGSEAF
J gene: TRBJ1-1
V gene: TRBV11-2

CDR3 protein: ASSLGDLRDRIGYT
J gene: TRBJ1-2
V gene: TRBV11-2

CDR3 protein: ASSTSYETQY
J gene: TRBJ2-5
V gene: TRBV6-2/TRBV6-3

CDR3 protein: ASSQGVNEQF
J gene: TRBJ2-1
V gene: TRBV6-6

CDR3 protein: AISETGGEQPQH
J gene: TRBJ1-5
V gene: TRBV10-3

CDR3 protein: ASSSSPGTGKLLKF
J gene: TRBJ2-1
V gene: TRBV11-2

CDR3 protein: ASSVRGESAEAF
J gene: TRBJ1-1
V gene: TRBV9

CDR3 protein: ASSGTGGGYT
J gene: TRBJ1-2
V gene: TRBV2

CDR3 protein: ASSQVLGGTYEQY
J gene: TRBJ2-7
V gene: TRBV4-3

CDR3 protein: ASRPGQGARQPQH
J gene: TRBJ1-5
V gene: TRBV7-2

CDR3 protein: ASSRGVKGEQY
J gene: TRBJ2-7
V gene: TRBV6-6

CDR3 protein: ASSLEGDTEAF
J gene: TRBJ1-1
V gene: TRBV11-3

CDR3 protein: ASSELGGQGYGYT
J gene: TRBJ1-2
V gene: TRBV25-1

CDR3 protein: ASRQGTGGGYT
J gene: TRBJ1-2
V gene: TRBV6-5

CDR3 protein: ASSLTELSEAF
J gene: TRBJ1-1
V gene: TRBV5-1

CDR3 protein: ASSLGLAGRAYEQY
J gene: TRBJ2-7
V gene: TRBV11-2

CDR3 protein: AWSVDTGNTIY
J gene: TRBJ1-3
V gene: TRBV30

CDR3 protein: ASSLSLNRGLADTQY
J gene: TRBJ2-3
V gene: TRBV5-5

CDR3 protein: ASSKRDNNEQF
J gene: TRBJ2-1
V gene: TRBV21-1

CDR3 protein: ASSLLGATGELF
J gene: TRBJ2-2
V gene: TRBV7-8

CDR3 protein: ASSTQVGGTQY
J gene: TRBJ2-3
V gene: TRBV27

CDR3 protein: ASSYSATSGDYEQY
J gene: TRBJ2-7
V gene: TRBV6-2/TRBV6-3

CDR3 protein: ASSRGAGRYEQY
J gene: TRBJ2-7
V gene: TRBV6-5

CDR3 protein: SVGPGQGANNT
J gene: TRBJ1-2
V gene: TRBV29-1

CDR3 protein: ASSLGGRESGYT
J gene: TRBJ1-2
V gene: TRBV5-4

CDR3 protein: ASSWDRDTGELF
J gene: TRBJ2-2
V gene: TRBV6-5

CDR3 protein: ASRSGQGPYNEQF
J gene: TRBJ2-1
V gene: TRBV7-3

CDR3 protein: ASSLSPDYNEQF
J gene: TRBJ2-1
V gene: TRBV5-5

CDR3 protein: ASRGGTGNTGELF
J gene: TRBJ2-2
V gene: TRBV5-1

CDR3 protein: ASSQESGLNTEAF
J gene: TRBJ1-1
V gene: TRBV4-3

CDR3 protein: ASSPGLAGGLYNEQF
J gene: TRBJ2-1
V gene: TRBV5-1

CDR3 protein: ASNPGTGDYGYT
J gene: TRBJ1-2
V gene: TRBV2

CDR3 protein: AGTGTALSGANVLT
J gene: TRBJ2-6
V gene: TRBV30

CDR3 protein: ASSEGQGAANEKLF
J gene: TRBJ1-4
V gene: TRBV5-1

CDR3 protein: ASSQAGRGITNEQF
J gene: TRBJ2-1
V gene: TRBV3-1/TRBV3-2

CDR3 protein: ASSLVSQETQY
J gene: TRBJ2-5
V gene: TRBV5-5

CDR3 protein: ASSLTGYTEAF
J gene: TRBJ1-1
V gene: TRBV12-3/TRBV12-4

CDR3 protein: AISESLGTSQH
J gene: TRBJ1-5
V gene: TRBV10-3

CDR3 protein: ASSLGQGRETQY
J gene: TRBJ2-5
V gene: TRBV5-1

CDR3 protein: ASSPTISEREPPLH
J gene: TRBJ1-6
V gene: TRBV4-3